Detailed here is one T cell receptor beta chain. Its matching antigen is unknown. One end of the junction does not line up with germline, which may come from a read error. TCR beta CDR3 amplification used RNA transcripts. The first-round RT-PCR employed HTBI primers together with the Qiagen OneStep RT-PCR kit. A multiplex PCR was then performed as the second round. From the multiplex PCR reads, TCRdb called clonotypes with MiXCR, one entry per CDR3 protein. The sample records 450,000 to 600,000 distinct CDR3 sequences, about 40% being singletons. The data belong to a study of Graves' ophthalmopathy and Graves' hyperthyroidism. Study-level background: By definition, stable hyperthyroidism involved no ophthalmopathy within 18 months of follow-up.

This CDR3 has 17 residues. Germline V gives CDR1 WSHSY, CDR2 SAAADI. A diagnosis was made from clinical symptoms together with serum thyroxine, TRAb, thyroid ultrasound and orbital computed tomography. Findings of the study overall: Most expanded thyroid clonotypes above 0.001 frequency also appeared in blood.

This sequence originates from an adult man with Graves' hyperthyroidism. Sequencing was done on a sample of peripheral blood or thyroid tissue (not recorded which). The rearrangement joins TRBV10-2 to TRBJ2-7; D possibly corresponds to TRBD2 (6 bases). CDR3 bases: TGCGCCAGCAGTGAGTCCACCTTAGCGGCCAGCTCCTACGAGCAGCACTTC. Amino acids: CASSESTLAASSYEQHF.